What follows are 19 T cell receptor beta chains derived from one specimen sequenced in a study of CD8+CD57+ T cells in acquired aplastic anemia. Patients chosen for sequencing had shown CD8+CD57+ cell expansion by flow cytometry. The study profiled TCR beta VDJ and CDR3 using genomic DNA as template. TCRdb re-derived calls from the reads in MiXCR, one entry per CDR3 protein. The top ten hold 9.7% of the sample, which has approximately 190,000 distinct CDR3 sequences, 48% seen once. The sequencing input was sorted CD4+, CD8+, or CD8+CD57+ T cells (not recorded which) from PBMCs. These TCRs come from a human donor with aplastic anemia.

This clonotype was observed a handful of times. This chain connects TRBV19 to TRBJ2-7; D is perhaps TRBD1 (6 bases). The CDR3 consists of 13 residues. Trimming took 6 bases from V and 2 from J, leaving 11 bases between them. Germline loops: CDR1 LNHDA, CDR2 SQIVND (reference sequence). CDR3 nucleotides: TGTGCCAGTAGCACCAGGGGTACCTACGAGCAGTACTTC. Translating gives CASSTRGTYEQYF.

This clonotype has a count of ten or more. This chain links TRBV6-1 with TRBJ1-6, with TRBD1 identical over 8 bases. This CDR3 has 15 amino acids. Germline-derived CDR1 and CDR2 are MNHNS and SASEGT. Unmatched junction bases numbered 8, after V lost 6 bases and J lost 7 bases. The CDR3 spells CASRFGQGDNSPLHF. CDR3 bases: TGTGCCAGCAGATTTGGACAGGGCGACAATTCACCCCTCCACTTT.

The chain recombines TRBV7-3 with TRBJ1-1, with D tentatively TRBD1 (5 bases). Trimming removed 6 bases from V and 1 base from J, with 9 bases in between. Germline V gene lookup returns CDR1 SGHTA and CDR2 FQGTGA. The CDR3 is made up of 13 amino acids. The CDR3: CASRRQQNTEAFF. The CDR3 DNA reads TGTGCCAGCAGAAGACAGCAGAACACTGAAGCTTTCTTT.

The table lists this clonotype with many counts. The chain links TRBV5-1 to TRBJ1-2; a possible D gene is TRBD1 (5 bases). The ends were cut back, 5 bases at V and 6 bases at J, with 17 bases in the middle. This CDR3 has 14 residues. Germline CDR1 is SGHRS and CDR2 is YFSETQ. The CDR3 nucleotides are TGCGCCAGCAGACCTGTTAAGGGGAGTGATGGCTACACCTTC. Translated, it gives CASRPVKGSDGYTF.

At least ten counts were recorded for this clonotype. CDR3 DNA sequence: TGTGCCAGCAGCTTAATCGGACGGGGTGGATACACCGGGGAGCTGTTTTTT. This encodes CASSLIGRGGYTGELFF. J is TRBJ2-2 and V is TRBV7-9, with D maybe TRBD2 (5 bases). The V end was cut by 2 bases, the J end by 3 bases, with 16 bases between. The germline V gene has CDR1 SEHNR and CDR2 FQNEAQ (reference sequence). The CDR3 extends over 17 amino acids.

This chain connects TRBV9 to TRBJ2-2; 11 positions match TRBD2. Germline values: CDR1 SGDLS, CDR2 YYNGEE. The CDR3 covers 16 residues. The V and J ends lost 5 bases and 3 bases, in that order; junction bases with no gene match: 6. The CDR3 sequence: CASSELAGVDTGELFF. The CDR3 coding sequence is TGTGCCAGCAGTGAACTAGCGGGAGTGGACACCGGGGAGCTGTTTTTT. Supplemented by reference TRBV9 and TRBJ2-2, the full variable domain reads DSGVTQTPKHLITATGQRVTLRCSPRSGDLSVYWYQQSLDQGLQFLIQYYNGEERAKGNILERFSAQQFPDLHSELNLSSLELGDSALYFCASSELAGVDTGELFFGEGSRLTVL.

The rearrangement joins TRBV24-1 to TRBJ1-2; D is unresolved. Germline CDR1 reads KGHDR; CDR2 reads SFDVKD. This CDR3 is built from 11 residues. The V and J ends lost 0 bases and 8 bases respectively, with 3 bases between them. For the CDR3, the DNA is TGTGCCACCAGTGATTTGTCCGGCTACACCTTC. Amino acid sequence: CATSDLSGYTF.

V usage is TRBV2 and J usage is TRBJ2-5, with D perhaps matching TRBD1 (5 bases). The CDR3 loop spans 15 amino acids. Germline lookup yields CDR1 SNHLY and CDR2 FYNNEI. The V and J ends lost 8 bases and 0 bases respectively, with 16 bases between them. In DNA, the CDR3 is TGTGCCAGCCATTCCGACAGACTGTACCAAGAGACCCAGTACTTC. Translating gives CASHSDRLYQETQYF. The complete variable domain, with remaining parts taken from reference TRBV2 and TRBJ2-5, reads EPEVTQTPSHQVTQMGQEVILRCVPISNHLYFYWYRQILGQKVEFLVSFYNNEISEKSEIFDDQFSVERPDGSNFTLKIRSTKLEDSAMYFCASHSDRLYQETQYFGPGTRLLVL.

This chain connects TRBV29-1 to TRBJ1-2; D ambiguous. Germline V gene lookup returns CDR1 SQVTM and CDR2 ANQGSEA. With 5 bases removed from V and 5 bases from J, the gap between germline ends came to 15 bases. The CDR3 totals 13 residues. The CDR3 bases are TGCAGCGTTAGGAGTAATACGGAATATGGCTACACCTTC. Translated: CSVRSNTEYGYTF.

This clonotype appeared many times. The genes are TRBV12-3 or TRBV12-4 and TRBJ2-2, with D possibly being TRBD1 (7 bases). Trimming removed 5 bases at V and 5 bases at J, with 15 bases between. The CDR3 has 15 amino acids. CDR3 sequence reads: CASSAGQAGTGELFF. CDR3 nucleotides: TGTGCCAGCAGTGCCGGACAGGCGGGGACCGGGGAGCTGTTTTTT.

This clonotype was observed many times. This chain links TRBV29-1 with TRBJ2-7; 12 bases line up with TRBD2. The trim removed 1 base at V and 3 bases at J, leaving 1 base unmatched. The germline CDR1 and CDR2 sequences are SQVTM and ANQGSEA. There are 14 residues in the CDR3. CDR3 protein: CSVEASGRDYEQYF. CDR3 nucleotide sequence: TGCAGCGTTGAAGCTAGCGGGAGGGACTACGAGCAGTACTTC.

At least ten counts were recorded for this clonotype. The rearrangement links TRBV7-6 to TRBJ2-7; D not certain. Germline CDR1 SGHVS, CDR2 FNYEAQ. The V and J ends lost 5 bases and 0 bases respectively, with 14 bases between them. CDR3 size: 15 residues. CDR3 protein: CASSTLPSGSYEQYF. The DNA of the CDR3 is TGTGCCAGCAGCACCCTACCCTCAGGCTCCTACGAGCAGTACTTC.

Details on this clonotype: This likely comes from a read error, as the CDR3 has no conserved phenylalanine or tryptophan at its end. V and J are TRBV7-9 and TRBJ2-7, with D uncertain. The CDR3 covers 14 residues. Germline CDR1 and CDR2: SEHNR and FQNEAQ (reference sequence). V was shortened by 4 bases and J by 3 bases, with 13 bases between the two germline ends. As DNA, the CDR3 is TGTGCCAGCAGCTACTTGACCGAAAACTACGAGCAGTACCTC. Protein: CASSYLTENYEQYL.

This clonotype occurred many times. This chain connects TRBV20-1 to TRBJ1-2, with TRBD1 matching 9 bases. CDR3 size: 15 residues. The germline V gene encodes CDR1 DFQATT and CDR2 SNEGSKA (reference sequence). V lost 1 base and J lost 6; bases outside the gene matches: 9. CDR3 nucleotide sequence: TGCAGTGCTAGAGCCTGGGGGGACAGGGATCATGGCTACACCTTC. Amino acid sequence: CSARAWGDRDHGYTF.

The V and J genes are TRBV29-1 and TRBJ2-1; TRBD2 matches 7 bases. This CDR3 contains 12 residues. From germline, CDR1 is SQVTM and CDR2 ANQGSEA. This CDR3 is CSLASGYNEQFF. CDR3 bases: TGCAGTCTTGCTAGCGGTTACAATGAGCAGTTCTTC.

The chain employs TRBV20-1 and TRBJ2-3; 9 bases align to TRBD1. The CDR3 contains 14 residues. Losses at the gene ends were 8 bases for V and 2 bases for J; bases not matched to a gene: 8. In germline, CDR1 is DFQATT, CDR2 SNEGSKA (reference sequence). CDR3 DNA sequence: TGCAGTAAGGCGGGACAGGGTCTCACAGATACGCAGTATTTT. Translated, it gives CSKAGQGLTDTQYF.

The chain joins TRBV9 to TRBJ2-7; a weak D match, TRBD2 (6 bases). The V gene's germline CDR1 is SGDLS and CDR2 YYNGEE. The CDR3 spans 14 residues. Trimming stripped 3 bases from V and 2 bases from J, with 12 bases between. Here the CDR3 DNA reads TGTGCCAGCAGCGCGGGACTCCGAGCCTACGAGCAGTACTTC. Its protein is CASSAGLRAYEQYF.

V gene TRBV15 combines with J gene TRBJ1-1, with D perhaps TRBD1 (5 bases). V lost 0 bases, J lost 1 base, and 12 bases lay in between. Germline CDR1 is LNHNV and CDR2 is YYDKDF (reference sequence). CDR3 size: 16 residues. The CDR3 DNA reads TGTGCCACCAGCAGAGACTACGGGACGGCGAACACTGAAGCTTTCTTT. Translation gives CATSRDYGTANTEAFF. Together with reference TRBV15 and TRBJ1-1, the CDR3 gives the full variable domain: DAMVIQNPRYQVTQFGKPVTLSCSQTLNHNVMYWYQQKSSQAPKLLFHYYDKDFNNEADTPDNFQSRRPNTSFCFLDIRSPGLGDTAMYLCATSRDYGTANTEAFFGQGTRLTVV.

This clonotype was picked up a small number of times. The chain's CDR3 is CASSPQGSEQYF. CDR3 DNA: TGTGCCAGCAGCCCTCAGGGGAGCGAGCAGTACTTC. The chain employs TRBV7-6 and TRBJ2-7; tentative D call: TRBD1 (6 bases). Trimming removed 5 bases at V and 6 bases at J, with 11 bases between. Germline CDR1 SGHVS, CDR2 FNYEAQ. The length of the CDR3 is 12 residues.